The clone carrying this TCR beta chain has just a few counts. Its antigen remains unidentified. TCRdb re-analysed the RT-PCR reads in MiXCR, keeping a single row per CDR3 protein. The sample has a few hundred thousand distinct CDR3 sequences, approximately 15% seen once. This entry comes from a study of response to subunit inactivated influenza vaccine. Study results and caveats: A suggestion made by the authors is that each seasonal influenza vaccination recruits few new T cells.

V shed 2 bases and J 7 bases; nucleotides not matched to a gene: 7. Germline V CDR1 and CDR2: SGDLS, YYNGEE. This CDR3 has 16 residues. J is TRBJ1-4 and V is TRBV9, with TRBD1 matching 11 bases. The origin of this receptor is a man aged 45-65 years who received an inactivated influenza vaccine. The sequences come from PBMCs from blood, collected roughly 13 days after vaccination. CDR3 DNA: TGTGCCAGCAGCGTCAGTTCCGGGACAGGGGGTGAAAAACTGTTTTTT. Amino acids: CASSVSSGTGGEKLFF.